This T cell receptor (beta chain) comes out of a study of cytomegalovirus exposure and HLA in healthy donors. Study-level points and caveats: Solely CMV serostatus was available to characterize immune exposure. Presence/absence analyses assumed roughly uniform sequencing depth across donors.

This clone has only a few counts. What it binds is unknown. V was clipped by 0 bases and J by 8 bases; unmatched bases: 9. Germline CDR1 SGDLS, CDR2 YYNGEE. CDR3 length: 15 residues. PCR involved 60 Vbeta and 13 Jbeta primers. Some clones are missing from TCRdb's copy, which holds only in-frame ones; the method was immunoSEQ multiplex PCR. This sample has 200,000 to 300,000 clones; 70% to 90% occur once, and the top ten carry roughly 2%. The source material was PBMCs. This TCR derives from a woman in her 40s in good health and CMV-seropositive. The rearrangement uses TRBV9 and TRBJ1-1; 8 bases are shared with TRBD1. The CDR3 DNA sequence: TGTGCCAGCAGCGTAGTAGCAGGGGGCGGTTCGGAAGCTTTCTTT. Protein: CASSVVAGGGSEAFF.